This T cell receptor beta chain appears in the sequencing data of a study of regulatory T cells in long-lasting Graves disease. Study findings and constraints: Favored gene segments in persistent disease were TRBV28, TRBJ1-2 and TRBJ2-5.

This clonotype was observed many times. The antigen is undetermined. The CDR3 sequence is 16 residues long. Germline assignment: CDR1 SGHTA and CDR2 FQGNSA. The V end was cut by 3 bases, the J end by 4 bases, with 13 bases between. Both iRepertoire HTBI primers and Arm-PCR of CDR3 regions were used to build the TCR beta libraries. One entry per CDR3 protein results from TCRdb running MiXCR on the multiplex PCR reads. The data show 400,000 to 650,000 distinct CDR3 sequences, with about 16% seen just once and about 25% held by the top ten. Time point indicated: newly diagnosed GD, antithyroid drugs for less than 3 months. PBMC-derived RNA was used for the TCR library. The same specimen was also included in a second study, on T cells in Graves' hyperthyroidism and ophthalmopathy. According to that study: Primed by the HTBI set, a first-round RT-PCR was run on the TCR CDR3. Ophthalmopathy stood apart from stable hyperthyroidism in a 13 V-J model.

The genes are TRBV7-2 and TRBJ1-6; D is ambiguous. Sequences were derived from peripheral blood mononuclear cells (PBMCs), sampled at new diagnosis, from a patient treated with antithyroid drugs. This receptor was obtained from a woman aged 40 to 65 with Graves disease. For the CDR3, the DNA is TGTGCCAGCAGCTTGCCTCCGAGATTTTATAATTCACCCCTCCACTTT. It translates to CASSLPPRFYNSPLHF.